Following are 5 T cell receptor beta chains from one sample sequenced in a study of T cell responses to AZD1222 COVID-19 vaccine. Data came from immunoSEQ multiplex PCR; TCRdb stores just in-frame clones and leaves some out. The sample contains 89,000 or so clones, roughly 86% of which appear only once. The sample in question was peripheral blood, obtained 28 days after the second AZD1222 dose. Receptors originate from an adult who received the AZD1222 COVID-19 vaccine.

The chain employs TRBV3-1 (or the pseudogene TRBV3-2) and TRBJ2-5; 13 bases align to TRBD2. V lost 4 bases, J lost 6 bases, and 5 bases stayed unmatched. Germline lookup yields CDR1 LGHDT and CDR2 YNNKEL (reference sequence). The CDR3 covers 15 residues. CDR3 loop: CASSLRTSGGKTQYF. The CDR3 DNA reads TGTGCCAGCAGCCTCCGGACTAGCGGGGGAAAGACCCAGTACTTC.

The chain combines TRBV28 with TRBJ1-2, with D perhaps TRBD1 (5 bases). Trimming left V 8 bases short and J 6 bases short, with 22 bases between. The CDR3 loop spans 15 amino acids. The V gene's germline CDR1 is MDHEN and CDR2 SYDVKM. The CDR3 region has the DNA TGTGCCAGCCAAGCGCCCGGGGGAGGGTGGCATGGCTACACCTTC. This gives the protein CASQAPGGGWHGYTF.

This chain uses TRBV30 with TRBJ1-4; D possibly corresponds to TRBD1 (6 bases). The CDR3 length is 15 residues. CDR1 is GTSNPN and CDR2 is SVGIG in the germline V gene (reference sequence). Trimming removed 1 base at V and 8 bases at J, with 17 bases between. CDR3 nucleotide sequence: TGTGCCTGGAGTGCTGGGGGAGGGGGAGGCGAAAAACTGTTTTTT. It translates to CAWSAGGGGGEKLFF. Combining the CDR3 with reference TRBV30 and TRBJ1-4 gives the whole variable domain SQTIHQWPATLVQPVGSPLSLECTVEGTSNPNLYWYRQAAGRGLQLLFYSVGIGQISSEVPQNLSASRPQDRQFILSSKKLLLSDSGFYLCAWSAGGGGGEKLFFGSGTQLSVL.

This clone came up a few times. The CDR3 sequence is CASSWEGNYGYTF. In nucleotides, the CDR3 is TGTGCCAGCAGTTGGGAGGGGAACTATGGCTACACCTTC. V is TRBV2 and J is TRBJ1-2; weak D call: TRBD1 (5 bases). V gave up 5 bases and J gave up 2 bases, with 9 bases separating them. The germline V gene encodes CDR1 SNHLY and CDR2 FYNNEI. The CDR3 has 13 amino acids.

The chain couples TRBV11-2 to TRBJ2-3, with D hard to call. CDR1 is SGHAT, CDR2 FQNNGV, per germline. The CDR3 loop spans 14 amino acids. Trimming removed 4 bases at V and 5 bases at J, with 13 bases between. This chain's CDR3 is CASSSPKRVDTQYF. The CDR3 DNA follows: TGTGCCAGCAGCTCCCCAAAAAGGGTAGATACGCAGTATTTT.